This T cell receptor (beta chain) was identified in a study of blood T cell repertoires in COVID-19. Study context: Samples of COVID-19 (acute and convalescent) were obtained from the United States, Italy and Spain. The cDNA or gDNA used as material had been derived from T cells, B-cell-depleted T cells, or PBMCs.

Method: immunoSEQ multiplex PCR; TCRdb's copy keeps in-frame clones and lacks some. Here the sample spans some 150,000 clones, around 80% being singletons. Losses at the gene ends were 8 bases for V and 3 bases for J; bases not matched to a gene: 11. Germline values: CDR1 MGHDK, CDR2 SYGVNS. The CDR3 has 16 amino acids. This TCR came from an elderly woman with active or convalescent COVID-19. Sequencing was carried out using peripheral blood. This chain uses TRBV25-1 with TRBJ2-1, with TRBD2 matching 9 bases. Here the CDR3 reads CASGPRLAAYYNEQFF. For the CDR3, the DNA is TGTGCCAGCGGGCCTCGACTAGCGGCATACTACAATGAGCAGTTCTTC.